What follows describes a single T cell receptor beta chain. The record originates from a study of blood T cell repertoires in COVID-19. At the level of the study: The analysed material was cDNA or gDNA that came from T cells, B-cell-depleted T cells, or PBMCs.

Germline V CDR1 and CDR2: SGHVS, FQNEAQ. This CDR3 is built from 14 residues. V shed 4 bases and J shed 7 bases, with 17 bases lying between them. In the authors' workflow: Using reference gene primer amplification, nucleated cell counts were estimated. Assay used: immunoSEQ multiplex PCR; TCRdb lists only in-frame clones, some missing. V and J calls plus clone size are reproduced from that table; the DNA served to infer D and trimming. The profile shows roughly 150,000 clones, over 75% of them singletons. The rearrangement uses TRBV7-8 and TRBJ2-7; a weak D match, TRBD2 (5 bases). The sequence was collected from a woman in her thirties or forties with acute or convalescent COVID-19. Input material: peripheral blood. The CDR3 DNA sequence: TGTGCCAGCAGCTCAACTCAGTTAGCGCGTGAGCAGTACTTC. Translated, it gives CASSSTQLAREQYF. Complete variable domain (other parts from reference TRBV7-8 and TRBJ2-7): GAGVSQSPRYKVAKRGQDVALRCDPISGHVSLFWYQQALGQGPEFLTYFQNEAQLDKSGLPSDRFFAERPEGSVSTLKIQRTQQEDSAVYLCASSSTQLAREQYFGPGTRLTVT.